This TCR beta chain is drawn from a study of Tregs in tolerant kidney transplant recipients. Study-wide background: The nonmyeloablative bone marrow transplants came from related graft donors, with transient mixed chimerism. Study results and limitations: Biological reproducibility was not directly addressed, but technical replication error appeared minimal. For some patients, primers changed over time, blocking nucleotide-level comparison.

Points on this clone: Its antigen is still unknown.

The data were produced by immunoSEQ multiplex PCR, yet TCRdb's version contains in-frame clones alone and is incomplete. Among roughly 66,000 clones listed, approximately 92% were seen once. CDR1 and CDR2 from the germline V gene are LNHDA and SQIVND (reference sequence). V trimming: 3 bases; J trimming: 3 bases; junction bases outside the gene matches: 5. The CDR3 has 16 residues. The sample was CD8+ T cells from blood, taken before the transplant. The sequence was obtained from a human donor who received a combined kidney and bone marrow transplant. The chain recombines TRBV19 with TRBJ1-5, with 10 bases identical to TRBD1. Here the CDR3 reads CASSIGDRGTNQPQHF. In nucleotides, the CDR3 is TGTGCCAGTAGTATCGGGGACAGGGGTACCAATCAGCCCCAGCATTTT.